Below, 29 T cell receptor beta chains from the same sample are listed, as sequenced in a study of low-dose radiotherapy and immunotherapy resistance in tumors. TRAV- and TRBV-specific primers were used for first-strand cDNA, which covered alpha and beta chains. With a constant-region primer and a V-primer adapter, TCRs were subjected to 15 to 25 PCR cycles of amplification. TCRdb fed the reads into MiXCR, producing one record per CDR3 protein. Of 6,000 to 6,500 distinct CDR3 sequences in the sample, 80% to 85% were seen once. The receptors stem from a human donor with advanced metastatic prostate, ovarian, gallbladder or colorectal cancer (not recorded which). This table probably holds off-target reads from a library built for another chain.

This rearrangement joins TRBV12-3 or TRBV12-4 to TRBJ1-4; D unresolved. The CDR3 is 15 amino acids. With 3 bases removed from V and 0 bases from J, the gap between germline ends came to 8 bases. CDR3 sequence (DNA): TGTGCCAGCAGTTTGGTTGCGACAACTAATGAAAAACTGTTTTTT. As protein: CASSLVATTNEKLFF.

The chain carries TRBV30 and TRBJ1-6, with D hard to call. This CDR3 comprises 15 residues. Germline V CDR1 and CDR2: GTSNPN, SVGIG (reference sequence). Trimming pared 5 bases from V and 7 bases from J, leaving 18 bases between. In DNA form, the CDR3 reads TGTGCCTGGTGCGTTGCCTCCAGTCCAAATTCACCCCTCCACTTT. Amino acid sequence: CAWCVASSPNSPLHF.

The chain combines TRBV11-2 with TRBJ2-5, with D perhaps being TRBD1 or TRBD2 (5 bases each). The CDR3 sequence is 14 residues long. Germline V lookup: CDR1 SGHAT, CDR2 FQNNGV. Trimming shortened V by 5 bases and J by 2 bases, and 12 bases separated the two germline ends. The CDR3 region is CASSRLEGQETQYF. The DNA for the CDR3 is TGTGCCAGCAGCCGCCTCGAGGGGCAAGAGACCCAGTACTTC.

J is TRBJ2-3 and V is TRBV29-1, with 9 positions matching TRBD2. Germline CDR1 is SQVTM and CDR2 is ANQGSEA. Unmatched junction bases numbered 2, after V lost 5 bases and J lost 2 bases. The CDR3 is 13 amino acids. The CDR3 reads CSVSGRNTDTQYF. The DNA for the CDR3 is TGCAGCGTTAGCGGGAGGAACACAGATACGCAGTATTTT.

This clonotype was seen once. The chain has TRBV7-2 and TRBJ2-5; possible D gene TRBD1, 6 bases. CDR3 length: 14 residues. CDR1 and CDR2 from the germline V gene are SGHTA and FQGNSA. V lost 5 bases and J lost 6, with 16 bases in between. CDR3 loop: CASSETAGTQTQYF. The CDR3 DNA reads TGTGCCAGCAGCGAAACAGCAGGGACACAGACCCAGTACTTC.

The rearrangement joins TRBV18 to TRBJ2-2; possibly TRBD1 or TRBD2 for D (5 bases each). The CDR3 length is 15 residues. V was pared by 5 bases and J by 1 base, with 11 bases between. From germline, CDR1 is KGHSH and CDR2 LQKENI. In DNA, the CDR3 is TGTGCCAGCTCATTCGGGGCCCAGAACACCGGGGAGCTGTTTTTT. Amino acid sequence: CASSFGAQNTGELFF.

With regard to this clonotype: The junction does not match germline at one end; this may be a read error. The rearrangement joins TRBV28 to TRBJ2-7, with D perhaps matching TRBD2 (6 bases). The CDR3 is made up of 15 amino acids. Germline assignment: CDR1 MDHEN and CDR2 SYDVKM. The CDR3: CASSSGGTSSYERYF. CDR3 DNA: TGTGCCAGCAGTTCCGGAGGGACCTCTTCTTACGAGCGGTACTTC.

This clonotype was detected only once. The rearrangement uses TRBV5-6 and TRBJ1-6; no definite D call. V lost 4 bases and J 7 bases, leaving 12 bases between the germline ends. The CDR3 sequence is 14 residues long. CDR1 and CDR2 (germline): SGHDT, YYEEEE. The CDR3 spells CASSLVLGNSPLHF. The DNA for the CDR3 is TGTGCCAGCAGCCTGGTACTAGGGAATTCACCCCTCCACTTT.

V usage is TRBV5-4 and J usage is TRBJ2-7; TRBD2 matches at 15 bases. V lost 0 bases to trimming and J lost 7 bases; unmatched junction nucleotides: 2. There are 15 residues in the CDR3. CDR1 SGHNT and CDR2 YYREEE come from the germline V gene (reference sequence). Here the CDR3 reads CASSLEGLAGGEQYF. The CDR3 DNA follows: TGTGCCAGCAGCTTGGAGGGACTAGCGGGGGGTGAGCAGTACTTC.

The J gene is TRBJ2-2, the V gene TRBV12-3 or TRBV12-4, with D tentatively TRBD2 (7 bases). CDR3 length: 16 residues. The V end was cut by 3 bases, the J end by 8 bases, with 19 bases between. In DNA, the CDR3 is TGTGCCAGCAGTTTCGTGGCGGGGGCCCGCCCGGGGGAGCTGTTTTTT. This encodes CASSFVAGARPGELFF.

The rearrangement uses TRBV4-2 and TRBJ1-1; tentatively, D is TRBD1 (6 bases). V was clipped by 7 bases and J by 0 bases, with 12 bases between them. Germline loops: CDR1 LGHNA, CDR2 YNFKEQ. There are 14 residues in the CDR3. The CDR3 reads CASTPGDMNTEAFF. DNA of the CDR3: TGTGCCAGCACCCCAGGGGACATGAACACTGAAGCTTTCTTT.

The rearrangement uses TRBV14 and TRBJ2-7; D possibly corresponds to TRBD1 (5 bases). This CDR3 contains 14 residues. Germline lookup yields CDR1 SGHDN and CDR2 FVKESK. Between the trimmed V and J ends, which lost 1 base and 3 bases, there was a span of 10 bases. The CDR3 DNA is TGTGCCAGCAGCCAAGGTCAGGGTGGCTACGAGCAGTACTTC. Protein sequence: CASSQGQGGYEQYF. Full variable domain (outside the CDR3, taken from reference TRBV14 and TRBJ2-7): EAGVTQFPSHSVIEKGQTVTLRCDPISGHDNLYWYRRVMGKEIKFLLHFVKESKQDESGMPNNRFLAERTGGTYSTLKVQPAELEDSGVYFCASSQGQGGYEQYFGPGTRLTVT.

The CDR3: CASSPGSGQGLLWEQFF. Written as DNA, the CDR3 is TGTGCCAGCAGTCCAGGGTCCGGACAGGGGCTATTATGGGAGCAGTTCTTC. This rearrangement joins TRBV27 to TRBJ2-1; 9 nucleotides align to TRBD1. The length of the CDR3 is 17 residues. From germline, CDR1 is MNHEY and CDR2 SMNVEV (reference sequence). V trimming: 5 bases; J trimming: 10 bases; junction bases outside the gene matches: 18.

The CDR3 protein is CASSPTGVAYEQYF. The CDR3 DNA is TGTGCCAGCAGCCCAACAGGGGTCGCCTACGAGCAGTACTTC. The rearrangement links TRBV7-9 to TRBJ2-7; 7 bases agree with TRBD1. This CDR3 contains 14 residues. The germline V gene encodes CDR1 SEHNR and CDR2 FQNEAQ (reference sequence). V shed 5 bases, J shed 2 bases, and the junction held 6 bases outside the gene matches.

J is TRBJ1-1 and V is TRBV20-1; D gene uncertain. V was shortened by 0 bases and J by 1 base, with 9 bases between the two germline ends. The CDR3 sequence is 14 residues long. Germline values: CDR1 DFQATT, CDR2 SNEGSKA (reference sequence). Written as DNA, the CDR3 is TGCAGTGCTAGAGATCGTACGCGGAACACTGAAGCTTTCTTT. Translation: CSARDRTRNTEAFF.

The V call is TRBV9, the J call TRBJ2-2; D gene uncertain. The V gene's germline CDR1 is SGDLS and CDR2 YYNGEE. V was shortened by 0 bases and J by 6 bases, with 6 bases between the two germline ends. CDR3 length: 13 amino acids. CDR3 coding DNA: TGTGCCAGCAGCGTAGTTGCCCCCGGGGAGCTGTTTTTT. Translated, it gives CASSVVAPGELFF.

The J gene is TRBJ1-1, the V gene TRBV29-1, with D possibly TRBD1 on 5 matching bases. V was trimmed by 2 bases and J by 1 base, leaving 11 bases between them. Looked up from germline, CDR1 is SQVTM and CDR2 is ANQGSEA. The CDR3 runs 14 residues. In nucleotides, the CDR3 is TGCAGCGTTGAAATTACAGGCCGGAACACTGAAGCTTTCTTT. Encoded protein: CSVEITGRNTEAFF.

A single count supports this clonotype. The germline gene is not matched at one end of the junction; a read error may be the cause. The chain uses TRBV4-2 and TRBJ2-2, with a weak D call TRBD2 (6 bases). Germline-derived CDR1 and CDR2 are LGHNA and YNFKEQ. This CDR3 is built from 13 residues. CDR3 nucleotide sequence: TGTGCCAGCAGCTCACGTTACACCGGGGGGCTGTTTTTT. Protein: CASSSRYTGGLFF.

This chain joins TRBV28 and TRBJ1-2; D not certain. CDR3 size: 12 residues. CDR1 is MDHEN and CDR2 is SYDVKM in the germline V gene. V was clipped by 6 bases and J by 7 bases, with 12 bases between them. This CDR3 reads CASRIEAAGYTF. As DNA, the CDR3 is TGTGCCAGCAGAATCGAGGCGGCTGGCTACACCTTC.

The rearrangement links TRBV28 to TRBJ2-1, with TRBD2 matching 10 bases. Germline V lookup: CDR1 MDHEN, CDR2 SYDVKM. J gave up 2 bases and V 7 bases, and 2 bases lay outside the gene matches. The CDR3 has 14 residues. CDR3 in amino acids: CASTSGGAYNEQFF. The CDR3 region has the DNA TGTGCCAGCACAAGCGGGGGGGCCTACAATGAGCAGTTCTTC.

This chain uses TRBV6-2 or TRBV6-3 with TRBJ1-1, with D possibly matching TRBD1 (6 bases). The CDR3 is made up of 13 amino acids. The V gene's germline CDR1 is MNHEY and CDR2 SVGEGT. V gave up 6 bases and J gave up 1 base, with 9 bases separating them. CDR3 DNA sequence: TGTGCCAGCAGCCCCAGGGGGAACACTGAAGCTTTCTTT. Translation gives CASSPRGNTEAFF.

In its sample, this clonotype was seen once. The chain links TRBV6-1 to TRBJ2-2; 8 nucleotides align to TRBD2. This CDR3 is 18 amino acids long. Germline CDR1 reads MNHNS; CDR2 reads SASEGT. The V gene end was trimmed by 6 bases and the J gene end by 6 bases; junction bases not matched to a gene: 18. The CDR3 DNA reads TGTGCCAGCAGCCCGGGACTAGGTCTGATGTCGACCGCCGGGGAGCTGTTTTTT. It specifies CASSPGLGLMSTAGELFF.

The chain has TRBV28 and TRBJ2-7; tentatively, D is TRBD1 (6 bases). Germline assignment: CDR1 MDHEN and CDR2 SYDVKM. The CDR3 has 14 residues. V lost 7 bases and J 0 bases, leaving 13 bases between the germline ends. CDR3 nucleotide sequence: TGTGCCAGCACCTTAAAAGGGGGCTCCTACGAGCAGTACTTC. This codes for CASTLKGGSYEQYF.

This clonotype was seen once. The CDR3: CASSQRSVYEQYF. Written as DNA, the CDR3 is TGTGCCAGCAGTCAAAGGTCGGTGTACGAGCAGTACTTC. J is TRBJ2-7 and V is TRBV2, with no clear D. Deletions cut 5 bases from V and 4 bases from J, with 12 bases between. Looked up from germline, CDR1 is SNHLY and CDR2 is FYNNEI. The CDR3 runs to 13 residues.

The chain links TRBV10-3 to TRBJ2-3; D unclear. Germline V lookup: CDR1 ENHRY, CDR2 SYGVKD. The CDR3 sequence is 14 residues long. Trimming took off 10 bases at V and 0 bases at J, with 14 bases between the two ends. CDR3 sequence reads: CATSAGSSTDTQYF. The CDR3 DNA is TGTGCCACCTCGGCAGGCTCTAGCACAGATACGCAGTATTTT.

This rearrangement joins TRBV12-3 or TRBV12-4 to TRBJ2-2; no definite D call. The CDR3 contains 14 residues. V lost 3 bases and J 1 base, leaving 6 bases between the germline ends. CDR3 DNA: TGTGCCAGCAGTTTCACAGAGAACACCGGGGAGCTGTTTTTT. Its translation is CASSFTENTGELFF.

The chain uses TRBV28 and TRBJ1-2; 8 bases are shared with TRBD1. Germline V gene lookup returns CDR1 MDHEN and CDR2 SYDVKM. The CDR3 totals 14 residues. The ends lost 5 bases at V and 2 bases at J; junction bases unmatched: 4. The CDR3 DNA reads TGTGCCAGCAGTCCCGGGACAGGAAACTATGGCTACACCTTC. It encodes CASSPGTGNYGYTF.

The gene calls are TRBV6-2 or TRBV6-3 and TRBJ2-7; D unclear. Deletions cut 5 bases from V and 5 bases from J, with 7 bases between. The CDR3 sequence is 11 residues long. In germline, CDR1 is MNHEY, CDR2 SVGEGT. As DNA, the CDR3 is TGTGCCAGCAGTCTATCCCACGAGCAGTACTTC. The encoded protein is CASSLSHEQYF.

The chain carries TRBV5-4 and TRBJ2-5; 8 nucleotides agree with TRBD1. Looked up from germline, CDR1 is SGHNT and CDR2 is YYREEE (reference sequence). This CDR3 is 14 amino acids long. The ends lost 4 bases at V and 4 bases at J; junction bases unmatched: 6. The CDR3 loop reads CASSLTGVSETQYF. Written as DNA, the CDR3 is TGTGCCAGCAGCCTGACAGGGGTTTCAGAGACCCAGTACTTC.